One and the same sample provided the 25 T cell receptor beta chains below, sequenced in a study of identical twins. A single record per CDR3 protein comes from TCRdb applying MiXCR to the 5' RACE reads. There are approximately 700,000 distinct CDR3 sequences in the sample; approximately 6.1% occur only once, and roughly 2% lies in the top ten. The source material was naive T cells sorted from blood. Receptors were obtained from a man between 18 and 35 years old in good health.

This clonotype has a count of ten or more. The gene calls are TRBV19 and TRBJ2-7, with TRBD2 matching 8 bases. V lost 3 bases to trimming and J lost 5 bases; unmatched junction nucleotides: 12. The CDR3 runs 16 residues. CDR1 and CDR2 from the germline V gene are LNHDA and SQIVND (reference sequence). CDR3 in amino acids: CASSIGLGAGVNEQYF. In DNA, the CDR3 is TGTGCCAGTAGTATCGGTTTAGGAGCGGGAGTCAACGAGCAGTACTTC.

The chain is built from TRBV7-9 and TRBJ2-1; D is perhaps TRBD1 (6 bases). The germline CDR1 and CDR2 sequences are SEHNR and FQNEAQ (reference sequence). V gave up 3 bases and J gave up 7 bases, with 16 bases separating them. The CDR3 covers 15 residues. CDR3: CASSFFRGAVNEQFF. CDR3 DNA sequence: TGTGCCAGCAGCTTCTTCAGGGGCGCGGTTAATGAGCAGTTCTTC.

At least ten counts were recorded for this clonotype. This CDR3 is CASSYFGRGNNEQFF. CDR3 in DNA: TGTGCCAGCAGTTATTTTGGCAGGGGTAACAATGAGCAGTTCTTC. The chain employs TRBV6-2 or TRBV6-3 and TRBJ2-1; D perhaps matches TRBD1 (6 bases). CDR1 is MNHEY, CDR2 SVGEGT, per germline. Trimming removed 3 bases at V and 5 bases at J, with 14 bases between. The CDR3 is made up of 15 amino acids.

This clonotype was observed many times. The rearrangement links TRBV20-1 to TRBJ2-3, with 9 bases aligning to TRBD2. Germline assignment: CDR1 DFQATT and CDR2 SNEGSKA (reference sequence). The CDR3 is 15 amino acids. V shed 4 bases, J shed 3 bases, and the junction held 8 bases outside the gene matches. This CDR3 reads CSATGGRASTDTQYF. The DNA of the CDR3 is TGCAGTGCTACCGGCGGGAGGGCCTCTACAGATACGCAGTATTTT.

This clonotype was seen a handful of times. The rearrangement joins TRBV6-8 to TRBJ1-2; no firm D call. CDR3 length: 15 amino acids. V gave up 5 bases and J gave up 0 bases, with 13 bases separating them. Germline V CDR1 and CDR2: MNHGY, SAAAGT. CDR3 coding DNA: TGTGCCAGCAGTCCAACCACCGGGCCTAACTATGGCTACACCTTC. It translates to CASSPTTGPNYGYTF.

In its sample, this clonotype was seen many times. V usage is TRBV25-1 and J usage is TRBJ2-1; 11 positions agree with TRBD1. The junction had 8 bases not matched to a gene; V was cut back by 4 bases and J by 6 bases. The CDR3 is made up of 16 amino acids. Looked up from germline, CDR1 is MGHDK and CDR2 is SYGVNS. The CDR3 coding sequence is TGTGCCAGCAGTGGCTCCCCCGGGACAGGGGGCAATGAGCAGTTCTTC. Its protein product is CASSGSPGTGGNEQFF.

Here the CDR3 reads CASSPPSTRVSGNTIYF. The CDR3 coding sequence is TGTGCCAGCTCACCACCCTCTACGAGGGTATCTGGAAACACCATATATTTT. The chain links TRBV18 to TRBJ1-3; no clear D gene. The CDR3 totals 17 residues. Trimming pared 0 bases from V and 1 base from J, leaving 13 bases between. Germline lookup yields CDR1 KGHSH and CDR2 LQKENI.

This clonotype was seen at least ten times. The rearrangement joins TRBV12-3 or TRBV12-4 to TRBJ2-1, with D maybe TRBD2 (6 bases). This CDR3 region has 14 residues. V lost 3 bases and J 5 bases, leaving 11 bases between the germline ends. CDR3 nucleotides: TGTGCCAGCAGTTTCTCGGGAGTACACAATGAGCAGTTCTTC. Its protein product is CASSFSGVHNEQFF.

V usage is TRBV7-2 and J usage is TRBJ1-5, with D unresolved. CDR1 SGHTA and CDR2 FQGNSA come from the germline V gene. The length of the CDR3 is 13 residues. V dropped 0 bases and J dropped 9 bases, with 9 bases sitting between them. CDR3 sequence: CASSLAPDGPQHF. CDR3 sequence (DNA): TGTGCCAGCAGCTTAGCGCCCGACGGGCCCCAGCATTTT.

This clonotype occurred many times. The rearrangement joins TRBV9 to TRBJ1-4; TRBD1 agrees at 7 bases. The CDR3 consists of 13 residues. Germline loops: CDR1 SGDLS, CDR2 YYNGEE. V gave up 3 bases and J gave up 14 bases; unmatched junction bases: 10. The CDR3 here is CASSGVKGQSLFF. CDR3 sequence (DNA): TGTGCCAGCAGCGGAGTGAAGGGACAGTCCCTGTTTTTT.

This clonotype has a handful of counts. The rearrangement links TRBV5-1 to TRBJ1-4; 7 nucleotides align to TRBD1. Trimming removed 4 bases from V and 7 bases from J; junction bases left unmatched: 4. Germline V gene sequence: CDR1 SGHRS, CDR2 YFSETQ. CDR3 length: 13 amino acids. The CDR3 loop is CASSGNRGEKLFF. CDR3 sequence (DNA): TGCGCCAGCAGCGGAAACAGGGGTGAAAAACTGTTTTTT.

This clonotype was observed a handful of times. The chain joins TRBV12-3 or TRBV12-4 to TRBJ2-5; D could derive from TRBD1 or TRBD2 (5 bases each). V was clipped by 8 bases and J by 4 bases, with 17 bases between them. This CDR3 region has 14 residues. The CDR3 is CASRKIQGAETQYF. The DNA for the CDR3 is TGTGCCAGCCGTAAAATCCAGGGAGCAGAGACCCAGTACTTC.

The V gene is TRBV6-1, the J gene TRBJ2-7, with TRBD2 matching 7 bases. The CDR3 runs 14 residues. J gave up 6 bases and V 8 bases, and 13 bases lay outside the gene matches. Germline CDR1 MNHNS, CDR2 SASEGT. CDR3 nucleotide sequence: TGTGCCAGCGGGGACCGACTAGCCTTCAGCGAGCAGTACTTC. Translating it yields CASGDRLAFSEQYF.

In its sample, this clonotype was seen many times. This chain joins TRBV27 and TRBJ2-2, with TRBD2 matching over 9 bases. Germline CDR1 is MNHEY and CDR2 is SMNVEV (reference sequence). V gave up 3 bases and J gave up 4 bases; unmatched junction bases: 3. There are 15 residues in the CDR3. For the CDR3, the DNA is TGTGCCAGCAGTTTTCCAGCGGGAGGCACCGGGGAGCTGTTTTTT. Translation gives CASSFPAGGTGELFF.

This clonotype was recorded many times. The V gene is TRBV20-1, the J gene TRBJ2-7; D is unresolved. The CDR3 is made up of 11 amino acids. Germline V gene lookup returns CDR1 DFQATT and CDR2 SNEGSKA (reference sequence). V was trimmed by 4 bases and J by 5 bases, leaving 9 bases between them. The CDR3, as DNA: TGCAGTGCTAACGGAGTCCACGAGCAGTACTTC. Amino acids: CSANGVHEQYF.

This clonotype was detected many times. The V call is TRBV10-3, the J call TRBJ2-4; the D gene is possibly TRBD2 (6 bases). V shed 3 bases and J shed 9 bases, with 9 bases lying between them. The CDR3 loop spans 12 amino acids. Germline V gene data show CDR1 as ENHRY and CDR2 as SYGVKD. Here the CDR3 DNA reads TGTGCCATCAGTGATCGGGGAGGCATTCAGTACTTC. Amino acids: CAISDRGGIQYF.

This clonotype was picked up many times. CDR3 region: CASSLDTTSTDTQYF. In nucleotides, the CDR3 is TGTGCCAGCAGTCTGGACACAACTAGCACAGATACGCAGTATTTT. V and J are TRBV27 and TRBJ2-3; a weak D match, TRBD1 (5 bases). CDR3 size: 15 residues. Germline CDR1 is MNHEY and CDR2 is SMNVEV (reference sequence). V lost 5 bases to trimming and J lost 0 bases, with 12 bases between them.

This sequence joins TRBV7-9 and TRBJ2-1, with D perhaps TRBD2 (6 bases). The CDR3 runs 14 residues. The V and J ends lost 5 bases and 10 bases respectively, with 18 bases between them. The germline V gene has CDR1 SEHNR and CDR2 FQNEAQ (reference sequence). The CDR3 spells CASSVKGGPLEQFF. The CDR3 nucleotides read TGTGCCAGCAGCGTAAAAGGAGGGCCGCTCGAGCAGTTCTTC.

A few counts support this clonotype. J is TRBJ2-1 and V is TRBV6-2 or TRBV6-3; a weak D match, TRBD2 (5 bases). CDR3 size: 12 residues. Between the trimmed V and J ends, which lost 2 bases and 12 bases, there was a span of 11 bases. Germline values: CDR1 MNHEY, CDR2 SVGEGT. This CDR3 is CASSYTADRQFF. CDR3 in DNA: TGTGCCAGCAGTTACACAGCGGATAGGCAGTTCTTC.

Turning to this clonotype: The germline gene is not matched at one end of the junction; a read error may be the cause. This chain uses TRBV7-9 with TRBJ2-1; TRBD1 agrees at 9 bases. CDR1 SEHNR and CDR2 FQNEAQ come from the germline V gene (reference sequence). CDR3 length: 17 residues. The CDR3 DNA follows: TGTGCCAGCAGCTTAAAGAACAGGGGGCGCTCCCACAATGAGCAGTTCTTC. The encoded protein is CASSLKNRGRSHNEQFF. Full variable domain (remainder filled in from reference TRBV7-9 and TRBJ2-1): DTGVSQNPRHKITKRGQNVTFRCDPISEHNRLYWYRQTLGQGPEFLTYFQNEAQLEKSRLLSDRFSAERPKGSFSTLEIQRTEQGDSAMYLCASSLKNRGRSHNEQFFGPGTRLTVL.

This clonotype was seen repeatedly, ten times or more. The gene calls are TRBV12-3 or TRBV12-4 and TRBJ1-3; D is possibly TRBD1 (6 bases). The CDR3 covers 16 residues. Trimming removed 5 bases from V and 0 bases from J, with 14 bases in between. In nucleotides, the CDR3 is TGTGCCAGCAGTGCAACCGGGACACACTCTGGAAACACCATATATTTT. Protein: CASSATGTHSGNTIYF.

This clonotype was counted ten times or more. The V and J genes are TRBV20-1 and TRBJ2-7; TRBD2 matches 13 bases. The V gene's germline CDR1 is DFQATT and CDR2 SNEGSKA (reference sequence). The junction had 11 bases not matched to a gene; V was cut back by 3 bases and J by 0 bases. The CDR3 has 18 residues. This CDR3 reads CSARKRGLAGMSSYEQYF. Here the CDR3 DNA reads TGCAGTGCTAGGAAACGGGGACTAGCGGGGATGAGCTCCTACGAGCAGTACTTC.

The chain is built from TRBV5-1 and TRBJ2-2, with 13 bases fitting TRBD2. The CDR3 extends over 16 amino acids. The ends lost 4 bases at V and 7 bases at J; junction bases unmatched: 7. Germline assignment: CDR1 SGHRS and CDR2 YFSETQ. The CDR3 DNA is TGCGCCAGCAGCGCTGGACTAGCGGGAGCGGTCGGGGAGCTGTTTTTT. This encodes CASSAGLAGAVGELFF. The full variable domain, rest sourced from reference TRBV5-1 and TRBJ2-2, is KAGVTQTPRYLIKTRGQQVTLSCSPISGHRSVSWYQQTPGQGLQFLFEYFSETQRNKGNFPGRFSGRQFSNSRSEMNVSTLELGDSALYLCASSAGLAGAVGELFFGEGSRLTVL.

This clonotype was counted ten times or more. The V and J genes are TRBV4-3 and TRBJ2-1; a possible D gene is TRBD1 (5 bases). Per the germline V gene, CDR1 is LGHNA and CDR2 is YSLEER. V was cut by 4 bases and J by 5 bases, with 18 bases left in between. CDR3 length: 16 amino acids. Written as DNA, the CDR3 is TGCGCCAGCAGCCTAGCCCTCCTTAGGGGTCACAATGAGCAGTTCTTC. This translates into CASSLALLRGHNEQFF.

This clonotype appeared many times. This chain uses TRBV20-1 with TRBJ1-1; D ambiguous. This CDR3 has 12 amino acids. Per germline, CDR1 DFQATT and CDR2 SNEGSKA (reference sequence). The germline V and J ends were trimmed by 5 bases and 2 bases, with 9 bases remaining between them. In DNA form, the CDR3 reads TGCAGTGCTCAGGCGGGCAACACTGAAGCTTTCTTT. This gives the protein CSAQAGNTEAFF.